The source of this T cell receptor beta chain is a study of identical twins. The CDR3 sequence is 15 residues long. V was trimmed by 0 bases and J by 6 bases, leaving 16 bases between them. Germline CDR1 reads DFQATT; CDR2 reads SNEGSKA (reference sequence). Via MiXCR, TCRdb re-called the 5' RACE reads, giving one row per CDR3 protein. The sample lists about 340,000 distinct CDR3 sequences, roughly 9% occurring once. This clonotype was observed a handful of times. The chain has TRBV20-1 and TRBJ2-3; a possible D gene is TRBD2 (5 bases). This TCR derives from a woman in her forties or fifties in good health. The source material was naive T cells sorted from blood. The CDR3 sequence is CSARDEASLGDTQYF. The CDR3 DNA reads as TGCAGTGCTAGAGATGAGGCTAGCCTCGGCGATACGCAGTATTTT.